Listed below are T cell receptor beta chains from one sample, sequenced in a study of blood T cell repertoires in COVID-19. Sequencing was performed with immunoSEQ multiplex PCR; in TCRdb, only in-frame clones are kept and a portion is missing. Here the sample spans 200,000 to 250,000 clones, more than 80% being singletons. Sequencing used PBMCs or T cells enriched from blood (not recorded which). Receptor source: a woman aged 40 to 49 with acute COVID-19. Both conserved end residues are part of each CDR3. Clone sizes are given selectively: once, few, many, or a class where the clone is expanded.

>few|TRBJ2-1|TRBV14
CASRGYRETGNEQFF
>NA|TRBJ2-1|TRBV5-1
CASSSSGGAYEQFF
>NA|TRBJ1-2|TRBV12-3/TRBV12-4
CASRPAGSYGYTF
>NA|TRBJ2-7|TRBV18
CASSDGTGSSYEQYF
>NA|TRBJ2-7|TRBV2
CASSGTGGREQYF
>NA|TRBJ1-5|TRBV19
CASSPEASRNQPQHF
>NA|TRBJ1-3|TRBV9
CASSAQGIGNTIYF
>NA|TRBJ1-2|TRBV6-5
CASSYAPESDGYTF
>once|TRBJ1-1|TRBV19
CASSIGFRDTEAFF
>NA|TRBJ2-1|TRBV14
CASSRTGNSYNEQFF
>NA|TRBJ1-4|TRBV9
CASSPPTGGNEKLFF
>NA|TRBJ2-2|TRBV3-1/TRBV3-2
CASSRDRTTGELFF
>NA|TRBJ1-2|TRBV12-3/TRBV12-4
CASSPDFSHGYTF
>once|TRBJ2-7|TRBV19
CASSPTGGAGNEQYF
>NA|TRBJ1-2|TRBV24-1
CATSDGTGGNGYTF
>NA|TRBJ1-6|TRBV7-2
CASSPGQIPHSPLHF